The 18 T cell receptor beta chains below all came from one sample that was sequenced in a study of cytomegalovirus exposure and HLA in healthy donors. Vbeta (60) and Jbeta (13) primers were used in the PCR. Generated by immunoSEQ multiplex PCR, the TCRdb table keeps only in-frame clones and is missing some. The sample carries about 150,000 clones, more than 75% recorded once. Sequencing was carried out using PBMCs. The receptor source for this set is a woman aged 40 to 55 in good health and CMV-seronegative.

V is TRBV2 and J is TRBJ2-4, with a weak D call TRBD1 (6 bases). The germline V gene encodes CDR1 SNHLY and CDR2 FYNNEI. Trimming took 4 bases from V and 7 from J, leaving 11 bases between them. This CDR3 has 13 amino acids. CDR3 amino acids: CASSGQAGNIQYF. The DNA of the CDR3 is TGTGCCAGCAGTGGACAGGCCGGTAACATTCAGTACTTC.

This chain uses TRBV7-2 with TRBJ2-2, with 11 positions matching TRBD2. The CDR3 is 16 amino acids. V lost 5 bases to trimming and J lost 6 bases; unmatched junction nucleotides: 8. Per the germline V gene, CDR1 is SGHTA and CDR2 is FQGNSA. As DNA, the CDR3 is TGTGCCAGCAGCGCACATTCGGGACTAGCGGCCGGGGAGCTGTTTTTT. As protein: CASSAHSGLAAGELFF.

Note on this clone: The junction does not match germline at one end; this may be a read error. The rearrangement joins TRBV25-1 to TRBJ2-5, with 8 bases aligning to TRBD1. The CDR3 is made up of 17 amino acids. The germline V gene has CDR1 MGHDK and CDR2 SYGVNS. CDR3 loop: CASSDSLPGTGHPGENF. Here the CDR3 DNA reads TGTGCCAGCAGTGATTCTCTCCCGGGGACAGGCCATCCAGGTGAAAACTTC.

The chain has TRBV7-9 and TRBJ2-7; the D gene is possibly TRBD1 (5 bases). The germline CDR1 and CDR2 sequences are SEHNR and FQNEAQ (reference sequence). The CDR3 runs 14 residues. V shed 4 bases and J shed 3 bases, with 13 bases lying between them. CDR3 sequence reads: CASSSEAGHYEQYF. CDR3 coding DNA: TGTGCCAGCAGCTCCGAGGCAGGACACTACGAGCAGTACTTC.

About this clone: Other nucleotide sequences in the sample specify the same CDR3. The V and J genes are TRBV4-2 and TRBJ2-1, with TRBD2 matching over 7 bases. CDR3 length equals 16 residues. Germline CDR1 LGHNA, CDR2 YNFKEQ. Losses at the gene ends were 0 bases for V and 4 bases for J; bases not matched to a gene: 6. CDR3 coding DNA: TGTGCCAGCAGCCAAGATAGCAGCGGGGTGTACAATGAGCAGTTCTTC. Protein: CASSQDSSGVYNEQFF.

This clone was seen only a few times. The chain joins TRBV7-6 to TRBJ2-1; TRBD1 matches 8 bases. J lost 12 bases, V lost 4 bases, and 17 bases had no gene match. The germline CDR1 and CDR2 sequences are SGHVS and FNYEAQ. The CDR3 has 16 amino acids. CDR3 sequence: CASSSGGQGAGFGQFF. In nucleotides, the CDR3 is TGTGCCAGCAGCTCCGGTGGACAGGGAGCGGGTTTTGGGCAGTTCTTC.

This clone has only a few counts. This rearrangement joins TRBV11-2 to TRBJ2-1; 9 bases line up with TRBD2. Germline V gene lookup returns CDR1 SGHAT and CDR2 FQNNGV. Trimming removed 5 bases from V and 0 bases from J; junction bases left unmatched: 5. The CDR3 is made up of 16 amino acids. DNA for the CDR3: TGTGCCAGCAGCCTTAGCGGGGGCGACTCCTACAATGAGCAGTTCTTC. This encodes CASSLSGGDSYNEQFF.

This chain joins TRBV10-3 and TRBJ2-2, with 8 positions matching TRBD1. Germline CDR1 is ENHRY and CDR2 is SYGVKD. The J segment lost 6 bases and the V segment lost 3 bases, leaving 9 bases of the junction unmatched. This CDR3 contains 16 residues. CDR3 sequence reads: CAISDSLGQGAGELFF. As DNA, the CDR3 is TGTGCCATCAGTGATTCCCTTGGACAGGGAGCCGGGGAGCTGTTTTTT.

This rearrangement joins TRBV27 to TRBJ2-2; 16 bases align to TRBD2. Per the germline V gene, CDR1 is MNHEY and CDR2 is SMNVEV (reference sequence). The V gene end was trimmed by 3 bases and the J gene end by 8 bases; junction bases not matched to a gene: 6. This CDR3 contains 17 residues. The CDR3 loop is CASSFLGLAGGNGELFF. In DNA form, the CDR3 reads TGTGCCAGCAGTTTCTTGGGACTAGCGGGAGGGAATGGGGAGCTGTTTTTT.

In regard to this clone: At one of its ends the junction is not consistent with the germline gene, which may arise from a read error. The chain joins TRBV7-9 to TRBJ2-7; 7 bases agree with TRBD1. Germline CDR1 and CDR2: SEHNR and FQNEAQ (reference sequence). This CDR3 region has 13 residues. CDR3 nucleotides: TGTTCCAGCAGCCCGGGACAGTTCTACGAGCAGTACTTC. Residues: CSSSPGQFYEQYF.

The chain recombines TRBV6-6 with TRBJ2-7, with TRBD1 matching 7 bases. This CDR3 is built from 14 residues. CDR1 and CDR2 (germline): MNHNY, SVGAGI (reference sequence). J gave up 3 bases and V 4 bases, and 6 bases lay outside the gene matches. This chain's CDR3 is CASSFLRDSYEQYF. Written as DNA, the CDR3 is TGTGCCAGCAGTTTCCTCCGGGACAGCTACGAGCAGTACTTC.

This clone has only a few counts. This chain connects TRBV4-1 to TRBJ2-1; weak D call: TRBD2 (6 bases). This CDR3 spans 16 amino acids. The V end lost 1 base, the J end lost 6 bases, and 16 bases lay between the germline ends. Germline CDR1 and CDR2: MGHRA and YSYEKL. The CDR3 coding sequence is TGCGCCAGCAGCCAAGTTCCGGGAGCCCTCGGCAATGAGCAGTTCTTC. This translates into CASSQVPGALGNEQFF.

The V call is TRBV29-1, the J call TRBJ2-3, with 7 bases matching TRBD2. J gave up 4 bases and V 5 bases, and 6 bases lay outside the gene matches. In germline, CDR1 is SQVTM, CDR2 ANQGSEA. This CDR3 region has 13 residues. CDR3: CSVSSGIADTQYF. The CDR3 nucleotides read TGCAGCGTTTCCAGCGGGATCGCAGATACGCAGTATTTT.

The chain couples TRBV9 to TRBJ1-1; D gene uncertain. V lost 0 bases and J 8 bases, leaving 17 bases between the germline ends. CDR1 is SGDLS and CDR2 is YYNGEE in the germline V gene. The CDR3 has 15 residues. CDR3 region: CASSVVDSAGAEAFF. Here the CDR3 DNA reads TGTGCCAGCAGCGTAGTAGACTCGGCGGGCGCGGAAGCTTTCTTT.

CDR3 nucleotide sequence: TGTGCCAGCAGCGCCCGACAGGGGTCAACTAATGAAAAACTGTTTTTT. It encodes CASSARQGSTNEKLFF. The chain couples TRBV7-9 to TRBJ1-4, with 8 bases aligning to TRBD1. The germline CDR1 and CDR2 sequences are SEHNR and FQNEAQ (reference sequence). The CDR3 spans 16 residues. With V trimmed by 5 bases and J by 0 bases, 5 bases remained unmatched.

The CDR3 loop reads CASSYGDRRSEQFF. CDR3 bases: TGTGCCAGCAGTTACGGAGACCGAAGGAGTGAGCAGTTCTTC. The V call is TRBV7-6, the J call TRBJ2-1; unclear D gene. The CDR3 runs 14 residues. The V gene lost 6 bases and the J gene lost 9 bases, with 18 bases spanning the gap. Germline V gene sequence: CDR1 SGHVS, CDR2 FNYEAQ.

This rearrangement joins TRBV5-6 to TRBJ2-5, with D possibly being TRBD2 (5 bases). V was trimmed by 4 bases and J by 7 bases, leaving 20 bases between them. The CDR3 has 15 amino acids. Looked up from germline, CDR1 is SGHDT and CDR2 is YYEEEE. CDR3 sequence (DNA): TGTGCCAGCAGCGCCTGGCTTCGGGCAAGCGGGACCCAGTACTTC. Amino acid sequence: CASSAWLRASGTQYF.

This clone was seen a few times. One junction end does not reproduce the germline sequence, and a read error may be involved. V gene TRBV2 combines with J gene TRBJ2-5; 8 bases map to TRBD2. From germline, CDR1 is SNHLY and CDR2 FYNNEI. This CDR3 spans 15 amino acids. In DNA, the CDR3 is TGTGCCAGCAGCGAAGAGGGACTAGGACGGGAGACCCAGTACTTC. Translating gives CASSEEGLGRETQYF.